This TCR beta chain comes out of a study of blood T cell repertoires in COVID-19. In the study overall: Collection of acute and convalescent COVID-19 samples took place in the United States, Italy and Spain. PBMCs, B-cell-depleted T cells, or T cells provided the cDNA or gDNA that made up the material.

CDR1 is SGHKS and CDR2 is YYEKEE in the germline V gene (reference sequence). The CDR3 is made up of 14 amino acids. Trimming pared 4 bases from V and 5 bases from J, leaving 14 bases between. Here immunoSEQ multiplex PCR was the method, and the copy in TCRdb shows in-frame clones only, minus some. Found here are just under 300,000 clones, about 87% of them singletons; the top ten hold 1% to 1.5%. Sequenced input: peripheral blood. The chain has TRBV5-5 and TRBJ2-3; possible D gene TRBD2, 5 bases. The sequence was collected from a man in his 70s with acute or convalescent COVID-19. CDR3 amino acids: CASSPYGVGDTQYF. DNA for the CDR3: TGTGCCAGCAGCCCCTACGGGGTTGGAGATACGCAGTATTTT.